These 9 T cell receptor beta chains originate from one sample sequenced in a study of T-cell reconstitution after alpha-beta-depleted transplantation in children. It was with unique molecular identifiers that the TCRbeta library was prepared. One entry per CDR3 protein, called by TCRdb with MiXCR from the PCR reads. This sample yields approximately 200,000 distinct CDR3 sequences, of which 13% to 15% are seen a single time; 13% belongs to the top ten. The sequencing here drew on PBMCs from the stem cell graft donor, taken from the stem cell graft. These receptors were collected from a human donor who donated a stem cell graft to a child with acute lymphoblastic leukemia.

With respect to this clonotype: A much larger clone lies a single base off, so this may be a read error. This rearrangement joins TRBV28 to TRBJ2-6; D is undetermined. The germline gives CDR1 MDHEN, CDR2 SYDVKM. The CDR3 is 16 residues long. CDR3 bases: TGTGTCAGCTTAGGGCAGGTTGCCTCTGGGGCCAACGTCCTGACTTTC. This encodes CVSLGQVASGANVLTF.

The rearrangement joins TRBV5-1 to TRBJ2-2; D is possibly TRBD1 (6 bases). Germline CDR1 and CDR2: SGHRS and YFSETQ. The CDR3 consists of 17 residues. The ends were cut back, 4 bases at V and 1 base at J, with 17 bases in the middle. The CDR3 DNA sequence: TGCGCCAGCAGCACCCAAGTACAGGGCTTGAACACCGGGGAGCTGTTTTTT. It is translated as CASSTQVQGLNTGELFF.

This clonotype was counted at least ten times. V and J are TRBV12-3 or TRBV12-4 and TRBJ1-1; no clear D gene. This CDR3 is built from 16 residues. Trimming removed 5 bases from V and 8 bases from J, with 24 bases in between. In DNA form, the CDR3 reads TGTGCCAGCAGTCCACCATATGTAGCACCTAATCTCGAAGCTTTCTTT. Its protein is CASSPPYVAPNLEAFF.

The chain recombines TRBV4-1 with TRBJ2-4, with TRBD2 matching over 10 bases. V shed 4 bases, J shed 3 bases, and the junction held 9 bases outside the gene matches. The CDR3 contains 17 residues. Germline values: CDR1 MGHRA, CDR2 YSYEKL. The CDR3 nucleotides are TGCGCCAGCAGCCGCCCTAGCGGGAGCATGGGCAAAAACATTCAGTACTTC. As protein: CASSRPSGSMGKNIQYF.

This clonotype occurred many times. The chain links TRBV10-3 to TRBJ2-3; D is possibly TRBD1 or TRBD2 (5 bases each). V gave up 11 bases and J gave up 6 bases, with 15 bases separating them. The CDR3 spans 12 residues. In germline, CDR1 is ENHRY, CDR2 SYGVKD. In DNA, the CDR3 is TGTGCCGTGGGGACGGAGGCGGATACGCAGTATTTT. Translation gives CAVGTEADTQYF.

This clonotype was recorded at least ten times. The CDR3 DNA reads as TGCGCCAGCAGCTTGACAGGGGACGAGCAGTACTTC. As protein: CASSLTGDEQYF. The rearrangement joins TRBV5-1 to TRBJ2-7; 7 bases agree with TRBD1. V was clipped by 1 base and J by 5 bases; unmatched bases: 0. From germline, CDR1 is SGHRS and CDR2 YFSETQ. The CDR3 is 12 residues long.

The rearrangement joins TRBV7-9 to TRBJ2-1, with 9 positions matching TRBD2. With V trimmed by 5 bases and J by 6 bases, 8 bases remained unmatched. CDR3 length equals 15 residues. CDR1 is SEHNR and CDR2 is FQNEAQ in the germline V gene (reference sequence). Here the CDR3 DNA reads TGTGCCAGCAGCCGTATTCTAGCGGGATCCAATGAGCAGTTCTTC. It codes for CASSRILAGSNEQFF. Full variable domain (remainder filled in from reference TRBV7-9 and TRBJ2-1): DTGVSQNPRHKITKRGQNVTFRCDPISEHNRLYWYRQTLGQGPEFLTYFQNEAQLEKSRLLSDRFSAERPKGSFSTLEIQRTEQGDSAMYLCASSRILAGSNEQFFGPGTRLTVL.

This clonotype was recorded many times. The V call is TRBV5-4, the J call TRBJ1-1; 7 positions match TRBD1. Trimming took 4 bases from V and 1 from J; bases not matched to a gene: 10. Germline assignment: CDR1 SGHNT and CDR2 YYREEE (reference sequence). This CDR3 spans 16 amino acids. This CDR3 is CASSPDRVEWNTEAFF. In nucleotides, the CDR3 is TGTGCCAGCAGCCCCGACAGGGTAGAATGGAACACTGAAGCTTTCTTT.

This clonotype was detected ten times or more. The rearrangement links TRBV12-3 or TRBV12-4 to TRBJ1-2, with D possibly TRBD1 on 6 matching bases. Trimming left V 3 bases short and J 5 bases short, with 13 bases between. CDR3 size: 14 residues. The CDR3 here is CASSFEGHLYGYTF. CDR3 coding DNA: TGTGCCAGCAGTTTCGAGGGACACCTATATGGCTACACCTTC.